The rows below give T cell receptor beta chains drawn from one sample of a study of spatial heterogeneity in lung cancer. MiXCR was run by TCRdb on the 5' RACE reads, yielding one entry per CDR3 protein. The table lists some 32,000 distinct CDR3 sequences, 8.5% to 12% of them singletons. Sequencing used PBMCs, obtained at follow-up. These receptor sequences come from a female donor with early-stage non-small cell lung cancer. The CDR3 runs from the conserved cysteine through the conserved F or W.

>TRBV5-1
CASSRSQVTDTQYF
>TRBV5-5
CVSSLLPGQGGSPLHF
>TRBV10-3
CAISDPDRARAKNIQYF
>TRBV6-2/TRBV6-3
CATLSGAPSSTDTQYF
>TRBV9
CASTLAAATGELFF
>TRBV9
CASSVVGLGDETQYF
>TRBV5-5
CASSLTEQFF
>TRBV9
CASSPQGQDNEQFF
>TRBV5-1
CASSPRTGGSYNEQFF
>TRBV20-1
CSASSLDSPLHF
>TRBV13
CASSLRTGSEQYF
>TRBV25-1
CASSVTGAKNIQYF
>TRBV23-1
CASSQRGAHTEAFF
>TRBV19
CASSLWYRGETQYF
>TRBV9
CASSRQPAGGQSYTF
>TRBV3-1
CASSAAFNEKLFF
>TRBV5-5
CASSPGTNYGYTF
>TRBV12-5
CASGLVAGSDTQYF
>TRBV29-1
CSVLTPVGHKAFF
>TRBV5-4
CASSSWPLDTQYF
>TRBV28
CASSLPRGGGETQYF
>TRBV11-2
CASSLVATVTYEQYF
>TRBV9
CASSVGGGARNEQFF
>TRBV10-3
CAISEGEGHNQPQHF
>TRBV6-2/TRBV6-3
CASSLAGASSDTQYF
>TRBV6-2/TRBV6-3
CASSLRLAMDTQYF
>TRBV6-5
CASSYGQGSEQYF
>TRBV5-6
CASSLASGGLRNTEAFF
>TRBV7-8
CASSPAGQGTPSNTGELFF
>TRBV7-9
CASSLGVAYEQYF
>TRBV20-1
CSARDRQGRTWEQYF
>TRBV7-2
CASSLVKDEQFF
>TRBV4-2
CASSPSTDWPNVALHF
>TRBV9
CASSVAGGGATGANVLTF
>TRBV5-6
CASSSPVAVQETQYF
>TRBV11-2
CASSFELARNEQFF
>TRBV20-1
CSARAVSNEQFF
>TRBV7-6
CASSLAGASGLDTQYF
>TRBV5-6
CASSHPGLSNSPLHF
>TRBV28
CASSLGWRIYEQYF
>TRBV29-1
CSALQGDTQYF
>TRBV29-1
CSVVGPYGYTF
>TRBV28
CASSLSPNRGTEAFF
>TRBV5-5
CASSLARPDTQYF
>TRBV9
CASSITANTEAFF
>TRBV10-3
CAISEADRRSTDTQYF
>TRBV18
CASSLERDTEAFF
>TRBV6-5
CASSYSRSGANVLTF
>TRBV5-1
CASSLDYEQYF
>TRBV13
CASSWTGHYSGYEQYF
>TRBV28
CASSFFLNTGELFF
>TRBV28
CASTPGGGGEQFF
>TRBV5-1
CASSLGTSGYTDTQYF
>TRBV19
CASSGRLDEQYF
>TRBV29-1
CSVATGGYEQYF
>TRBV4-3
CASSQDGDRKNIQYF
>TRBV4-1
CASSPGLIRQGGSYEQYF
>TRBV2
CATGVLGANGEAFF
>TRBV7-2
CATTEPGGTQYF
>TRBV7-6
CASSQTGDGSPEAFF